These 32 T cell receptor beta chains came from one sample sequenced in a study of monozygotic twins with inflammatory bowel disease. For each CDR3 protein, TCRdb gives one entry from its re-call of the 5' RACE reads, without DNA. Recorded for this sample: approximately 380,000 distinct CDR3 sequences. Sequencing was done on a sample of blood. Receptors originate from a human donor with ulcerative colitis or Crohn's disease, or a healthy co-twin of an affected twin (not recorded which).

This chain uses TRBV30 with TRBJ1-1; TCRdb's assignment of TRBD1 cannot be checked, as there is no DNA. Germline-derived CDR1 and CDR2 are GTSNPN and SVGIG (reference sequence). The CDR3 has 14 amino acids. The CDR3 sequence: CAWSVGRGNTEAFF.

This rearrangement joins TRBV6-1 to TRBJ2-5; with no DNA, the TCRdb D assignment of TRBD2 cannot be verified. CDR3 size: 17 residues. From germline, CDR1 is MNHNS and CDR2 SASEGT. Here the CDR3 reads CASSKGLAGGEEETQYF.

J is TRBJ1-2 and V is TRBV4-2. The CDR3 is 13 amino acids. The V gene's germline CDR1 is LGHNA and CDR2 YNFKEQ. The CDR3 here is CASSQEGFYGYTF.

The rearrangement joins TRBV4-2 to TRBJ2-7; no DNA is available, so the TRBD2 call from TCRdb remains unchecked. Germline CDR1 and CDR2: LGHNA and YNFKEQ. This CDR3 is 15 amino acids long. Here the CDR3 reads CASSQESDSSYEQYF.

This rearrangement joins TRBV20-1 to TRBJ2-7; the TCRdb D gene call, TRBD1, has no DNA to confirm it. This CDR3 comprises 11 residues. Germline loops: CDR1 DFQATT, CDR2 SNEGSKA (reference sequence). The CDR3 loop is CSASFRDRLNF.

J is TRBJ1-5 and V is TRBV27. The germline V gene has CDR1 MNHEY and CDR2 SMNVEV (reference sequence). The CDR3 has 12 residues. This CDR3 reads CASSLGLGPQHF.

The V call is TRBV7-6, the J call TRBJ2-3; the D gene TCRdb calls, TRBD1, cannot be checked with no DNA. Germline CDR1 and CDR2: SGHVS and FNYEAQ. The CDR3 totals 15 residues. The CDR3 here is CASSPLGDYTDTQYF.

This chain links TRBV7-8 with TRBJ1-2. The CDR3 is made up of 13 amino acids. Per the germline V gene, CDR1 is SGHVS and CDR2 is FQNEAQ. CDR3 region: CASSFGNEYGYTF.

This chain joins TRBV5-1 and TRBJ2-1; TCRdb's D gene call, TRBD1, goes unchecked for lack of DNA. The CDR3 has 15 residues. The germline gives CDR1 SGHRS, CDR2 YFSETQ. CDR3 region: CASSLGGGGNNEQFF.

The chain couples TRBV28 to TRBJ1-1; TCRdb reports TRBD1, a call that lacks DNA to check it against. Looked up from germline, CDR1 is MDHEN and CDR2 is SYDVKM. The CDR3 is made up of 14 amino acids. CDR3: CASSPGQGAGSAFF.

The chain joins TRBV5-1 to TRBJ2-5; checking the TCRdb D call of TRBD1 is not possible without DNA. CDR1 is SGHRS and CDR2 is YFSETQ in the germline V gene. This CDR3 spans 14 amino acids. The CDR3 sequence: CASSPGTGLETQYF.

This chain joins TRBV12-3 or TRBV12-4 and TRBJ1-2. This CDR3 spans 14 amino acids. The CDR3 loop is CASSLRLTAKYYTF.

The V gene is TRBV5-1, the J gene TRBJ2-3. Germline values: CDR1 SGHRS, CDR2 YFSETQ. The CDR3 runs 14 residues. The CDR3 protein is CASSRSSSTDTQYF.

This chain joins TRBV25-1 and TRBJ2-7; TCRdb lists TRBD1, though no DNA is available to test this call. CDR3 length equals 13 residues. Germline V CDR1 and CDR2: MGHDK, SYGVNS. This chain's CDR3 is CASSDSGPYEQYF.

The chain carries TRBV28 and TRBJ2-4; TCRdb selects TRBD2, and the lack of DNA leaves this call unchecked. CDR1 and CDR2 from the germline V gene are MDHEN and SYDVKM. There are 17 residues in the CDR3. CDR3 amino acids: CASIPGGQGLAKNIQYF.

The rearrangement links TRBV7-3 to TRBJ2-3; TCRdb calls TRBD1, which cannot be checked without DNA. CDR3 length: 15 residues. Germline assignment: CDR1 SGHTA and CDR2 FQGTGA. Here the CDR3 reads CASSSRDSSTDTQYF.

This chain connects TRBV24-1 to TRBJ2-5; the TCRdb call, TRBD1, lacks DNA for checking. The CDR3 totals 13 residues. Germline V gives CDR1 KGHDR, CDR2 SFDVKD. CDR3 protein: CATTSAGGETQYF.

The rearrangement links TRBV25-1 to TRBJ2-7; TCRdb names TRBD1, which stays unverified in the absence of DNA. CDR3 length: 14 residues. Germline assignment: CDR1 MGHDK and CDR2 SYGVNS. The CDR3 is CASSEFGGVYEQYF.

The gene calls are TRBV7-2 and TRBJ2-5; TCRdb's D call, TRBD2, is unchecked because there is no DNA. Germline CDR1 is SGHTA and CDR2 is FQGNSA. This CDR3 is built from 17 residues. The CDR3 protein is CASSSRGPPSGAETQYF.

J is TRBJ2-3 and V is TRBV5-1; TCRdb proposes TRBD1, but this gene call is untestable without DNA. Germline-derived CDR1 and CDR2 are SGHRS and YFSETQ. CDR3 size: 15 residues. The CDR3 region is CASSSRDRGTDTQYF.

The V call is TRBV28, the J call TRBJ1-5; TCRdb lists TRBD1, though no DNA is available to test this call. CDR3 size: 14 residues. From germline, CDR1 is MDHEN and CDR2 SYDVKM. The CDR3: CASSFPGENQPQHF.

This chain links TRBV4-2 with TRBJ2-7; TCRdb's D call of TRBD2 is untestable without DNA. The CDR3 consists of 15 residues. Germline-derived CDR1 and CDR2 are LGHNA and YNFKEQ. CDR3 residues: CASSQTLAVTYEQYF.

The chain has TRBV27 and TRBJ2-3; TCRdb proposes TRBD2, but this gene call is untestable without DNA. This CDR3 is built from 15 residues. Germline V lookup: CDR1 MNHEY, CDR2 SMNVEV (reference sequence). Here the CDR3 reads CASREAGGLSDTQYF.

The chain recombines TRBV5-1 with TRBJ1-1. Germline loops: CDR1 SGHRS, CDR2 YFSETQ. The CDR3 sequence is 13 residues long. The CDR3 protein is CASSRWGGTEAFF.

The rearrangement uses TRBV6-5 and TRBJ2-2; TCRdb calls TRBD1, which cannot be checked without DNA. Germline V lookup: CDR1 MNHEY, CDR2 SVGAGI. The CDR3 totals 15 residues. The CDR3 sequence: CASSYGGGATGELFF.

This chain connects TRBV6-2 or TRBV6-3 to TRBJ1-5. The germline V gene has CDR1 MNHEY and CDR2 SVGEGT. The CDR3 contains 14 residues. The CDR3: CASRGIYSNQPQHF.

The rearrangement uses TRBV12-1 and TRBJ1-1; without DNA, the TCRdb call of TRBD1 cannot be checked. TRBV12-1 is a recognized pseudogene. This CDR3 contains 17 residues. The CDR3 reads CASSPGGPASMNTEAFF.

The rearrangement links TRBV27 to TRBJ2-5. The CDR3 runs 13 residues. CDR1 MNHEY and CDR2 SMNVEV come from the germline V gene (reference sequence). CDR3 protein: CASSLWFQETQYF.

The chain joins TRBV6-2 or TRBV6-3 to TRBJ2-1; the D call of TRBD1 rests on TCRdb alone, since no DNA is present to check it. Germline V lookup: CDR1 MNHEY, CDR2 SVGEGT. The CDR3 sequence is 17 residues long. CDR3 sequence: CASSYPQGGGPYNEQFF.

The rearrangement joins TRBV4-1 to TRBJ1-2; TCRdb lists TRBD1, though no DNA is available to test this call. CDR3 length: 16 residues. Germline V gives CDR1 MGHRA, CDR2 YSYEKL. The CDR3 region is CASSQDPTGPNYGYTF.

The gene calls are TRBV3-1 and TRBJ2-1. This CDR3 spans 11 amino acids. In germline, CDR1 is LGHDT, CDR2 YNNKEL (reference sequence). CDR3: CASSQTREQFF.

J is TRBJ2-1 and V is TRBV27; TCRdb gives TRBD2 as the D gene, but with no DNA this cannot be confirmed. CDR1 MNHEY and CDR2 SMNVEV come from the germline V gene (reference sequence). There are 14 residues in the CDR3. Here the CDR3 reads CASSLGKGGNEQFF.